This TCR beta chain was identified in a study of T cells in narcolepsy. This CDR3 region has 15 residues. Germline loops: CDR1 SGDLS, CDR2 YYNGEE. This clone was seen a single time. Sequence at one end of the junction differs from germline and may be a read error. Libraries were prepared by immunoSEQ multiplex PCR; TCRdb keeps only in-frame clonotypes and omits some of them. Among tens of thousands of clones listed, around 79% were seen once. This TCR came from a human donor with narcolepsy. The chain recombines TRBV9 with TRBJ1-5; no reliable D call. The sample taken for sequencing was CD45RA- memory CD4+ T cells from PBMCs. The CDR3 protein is CASSVGVAGNQLQHF. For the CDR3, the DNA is TGTGCCAGCAGCGTAGGGGTGGCGGGCAATCAGCTCCAGCATTTT.